This T cell receptor beta chain came from a study of blood T cell repertoires in COVID-19. This CDR3 spans 15 amino acids. CDR1 and CDR2 (germline): MGHRA, YSYEKL. Unmatched junction bases numbered 2, after V lost 4 bases and J lost 0 bases. TCRdb keeps only in-frame clones here, not all; method: immunoSEQ multiplex PCR. The sample has roughly 230,000 clones, roughly 91% seen once; the top ten hold about 0.79%. The rearrangement links TRBV4-1 to TRBJ1-4; 7 bases are shared with TRBD1. The TCR originated in a man aged 25 to 45 with COVID-19, enrolled during active disease. The sequenced sample consisted of peripheral blood. The CDR3 DNA reads as TGCGCCAGCAGCCGGACAGGAGCAACTAATGAAAAACTGTTTTTT. It yields the protein CASSRTGATNEKLFF.